This T cell receptor beta chain derives from a study of blood T cells in healthy people across ages. Study information: Template switching captured about one barcoded beta molecule per two T cells.

This clonotype was counted once. What it binds is not known. Study observations and caveats: Strongly correlated with naive T cell percentage was TCR beta diversity.

A minimum of 6 micrograms of total RNA was extracted per sample. Germline lookup yields CDR1 MNHEY and CDR2 SMNVEV (reference sequence). The CDR3 consists of 14 residues. Through a sample-barcoded 5' primer and a J-beta primer mix, a second PCR was run for about 6 to 12 cycles. Each CDR3 protein is one row after TCRdb ran MiXCR on the 5' RACE reads. The sample yields about 830,000 distinct CDR3 sequences, 58% seen once. The rearrangement links TRBV27 to TRBJ2-4, with D uncertain. The J call may be in error: the DNA end matches TRBJ2-7 better. The source material was blood. The TCR sequence derives from a young man in good health. For the CDR3, the DNA is TGTGCCAGCAGTTTTGGATCGGTTGGCTACGAGCAGTACTTC. As protein: CASSFGSVGYEQYF.